This is a list of T cell receptor beta chains from one sample in a study of shared clonotypes between healthy human individuals. TCRdb keeps only in-frame clones here, not all; method: immunoSEQ multiplex PCR. The data contain about 600,000 clones, about 96% of them singletons. Sequenced sample: naive CD4+ T cells sorted from blood. Receptors were obtained from a woman aged 25 to 45 in good health. The CDR3 runs from the conserved cysteine through the conserved F or W. Fields, in order: V gene, D gene, J gene, clone size, CDR3 DNA, CDR3 protein. D genes are given only for firm matches. Clone size is shown for a subset of rows, as once, few, many or a class of expanded clone.

V: TRBV6-6
D: .
J: TRBJ1-2
size: .
DNA: TGTGCCAGCACAGGGGCCACGAATGGCTACACCTTC
CDR3: CASTGATNGYTF

V: TRBV28
D: .
J: TRBJ2-1
size: .
DNA: TGTGCCAGCAGTTGGGGGGGGCATGAGCAGTTCTTC
CDR3: CASSWGGHEQFF

V: TRBV7-9
D: .
J: TRBJ2-3
size: .
DNA: TGTGCCAGCAGCTTAGGTGGGGCCTTTAGGACAGATACGCAGTATTTT
CDR3: CASSLGGAFRTDTQYF

V: TRBV6-4
D: TRBD2
J: TRBJ2-1
size: .
DNA: TGTGCCAGCAGTGACCTGGAAGCGGGAGGCAACAATGAGCAGTTCTTC
CDR3: CASSDLEAGGNNEQFF

V: TRBV7-2
D: TRBD1
J: TRBJ2-1
size: .
DNA: TGTGCCAGCACCAAAGGGGGTGGGACAGGGGGCTACAATGAGCAGTTCTTC
CDR3: CASTKGGGTGGYNEQFF

V: TRBV9
D: .
J: TRBJ2-5
size: .
DNA: TGTGCCAGCAGCGGGAACCAGGGCCGCCAAGAGACCCAGTACTTC
CDR3: CASSGNQGRQETQYF

V: TRBV6-6
D: TRBD1
J: TRBJ2-7
size: .
DNA: TGTGCCAGCAATGCTCCGGGACAGCTTCTTCGTCAGTACTTC
CDR3: CASNAPGQLLRQYF

V: TRBV29-1
D: .
J: TRBJ1-1
size: .
DNA: TGCAGCGTAGGGTTACGCAGTGACTTGAACACTGAAGCTTTCTTT
CDR3: CSVGLRSDLNTEAFF

V: TRBV6-5
D: .
J: TRBJ2-2
size: .
DNA: TGTGCCAGCAGTTTCCGCCCTACAGGGAACACCGGGGAGCTGTTTTTT
CDR3: CASSFRPTGNTGELFF

V: TRBV5-1
D: .
J: TRBJ2-6
size: once
DNA: TGCGCCAGCAGCTCACAGGTGACTGGGGCCAACGTCCTGACTTTC
CDR3: CASSSQVTGANVLTF

V: TRBV18
D: TRBD1
J: TRBJ2-7
size: .
DNA: TGTGCCAGCTCAGAAGGACAGGGGGTCTACGAGCAGTACTTC
CDR3: CASSEGQGVYEQYF

V: TRBV7-8
D: TRBD2
J: TRBJ2-2
size: .
DNA: TGTGCCAGCAGATCCTTTGCGGGAGAATTAGACACCGGGGAGCTGTTTTTT
CDR3: CASRSFAGELDTGELFF

V: TRBV5-5
D: .
J: TRBJ1-2
size: .
DNA: TGTGCCAGCAGCTTGGACAGGGTGGTCTATGGCTACACCTTC
CDR3: CASSLDRVVYGYTF

V: TRBV19
D: .
J: TRBJ1-5
size: once
DNA: TGTGCCAGTAGTAGAGCAGAAAATAGCAATCAGCCCCAGCATTTT
CDR3: CASSRAENSNQPQHF

V: TRBV28
D: TRBD1
J: TRBJ2-4
size: .
DNA: TGTGCCAGCAGTTCGATTCGGGACAGAGGCTGGGTCAAAAACATTCAGTACTTC
CDR3: CASSSIRDRGWVKNIQYF

V: TRBV27
D: TRBD1
J: TRBJ1-4
size: .
DNA: TGTGCCAGCTCCGGGACAGGGGCCTCGAGGGAAAAACTGTTTTTT
CDR3: CASSGTGASREKLFF

V: TRBV7-3
D: .
J: TRBJ2-2
size: once
DNA: TGTGCCAGCAGCTTAACTCCGGAGGTCACCGGGGAGCTGTTTTTT
CDR3: CASSLTPEVTGELFF

V: TRBV4-2
D: TRBD2
J: TRBJ2-1
size: .
DNA: TGTGCCAGCAGTCGAAAGGCTAGCGGGAGTTCAAATTCCTACAATGAGCAGTTCTTC
CDR3: CASSRKASGSSNSYNEQFF

V: TRBV27
D: .
J: TRBJ1-1
size: .
DNA: TGTGCCAGCAGTTTATCGATTAGTGGGGCTGAAGCTTTCTTT
CDR3: CASSLSISGAEAFF

V: TRBV18
D: TRBD1
J: TRBJ2-7
size: .
DNA: TGTGCCAGCTCACGAGGACAGGCCTTGGAGCAGTACTTC
CDR3: CASSRGQALEQYF

V: TRBV29-1
D: TRBD1
J: TRBJ1-3
size: .
DNA: TGCAGCGTTCAAAGACAGGGATCAGGAAACACCATATATTTT
CDR3: CSVQRQGSGNTIYF

V: TRBV10-3
D: TRBD1
J: TRBJ2-5
size: once
DNA: TGTGCCATCAGTGGTCGTCAGGGGGACGGAGAGACCCAGTACTTC
CDR3: CAISGRQGDGETQYF

V: TRBV14
D: .
J: TRBJ1-2
size: .
DNA: TGTGCCAGCAGCCAACGTTGGGACTTCTGGGGCTACACCTTC
CDR3: CASSQRWDFWGYTF

V: TRBV4-1
D: TRBD1
J: TRBJ1-1
size: .
DNA: TGCGCCAGCAGCCCAAGGACAGGGCTTATGTGGGACACTGAAGCTTTCTTT
CDR3: CASSPRTGLMWDTEAFF

V: TRBV9
D: .
J: TRBJ2-7
size: few
DNA: TGTGCCAAGAGTGGGTACGAGCAGTACTTC
CDR3: CAKSGYEQYF

V: TRBV4-1
D: TRBD2
J: TRBJ2-7
size: .
DNA: TGCGCCAGCAGCCAAGCTTTAAGCGGGGAGTACGAGCAGTACTTC
CDR3: CASSQALSGEYEQYF

V: TRBV10-3
D: .
J: TRBJ2-3
size: .
DNA: TGTGCCATCAGTGAGTTGCAAAGCACAGATACGCAGTATTTT
CDR3: CAISELQSTDTQYF

V: TRBV28
D: TRBD2
J: TRBJ2-3
size: .
DNA: TGTGCCAGCAGTTTGGCGGGAGTTGGGGATACGCAGTATTTT
CDR3: CASSLAGVGDTQYF

V: TRBV28
D: TRBD1
J: TRBJ2-7
size: .
DNA: TGTGCCAGCAGTTTAGCTACAGGGGAGTACGAGCAGTACTTC
CDR3: CASSLATGEYEQYF

V: TRBV29-1
D: .
J: TRBJ1-1
size: .
DNA: TGCAGCGTTGGGGACGCTGAAGCTTTCTTT
CDR3: CSVGDAEAFF

V: TRBV19
D: TRBD1
J: TRBJ1-1
size: .
DNA: TGTGCCAGTAGTATCACAGGACAGGGAAACACTGAAGCTTTCTTT
CDR3: CASSITGQGNTEAFF

V: TRBV2
D: .
J: TRBJ2-7
size: .
DNA: TGTGCCAGCAGTGAACAGGGTGGATCAGCCTACGAGCAGTACTTC
CDR3: CASSEQGGSAYEQYF

V: TRBV7-8
D: .
J: TRBJ1-2
size: .
DNA: TGTGCCAGCAGCTTAGCGGGCCAGTCCGCTTTTAACTATGGCTACACCTTC
CDR3: CASSLAGQSAFNYGYTF